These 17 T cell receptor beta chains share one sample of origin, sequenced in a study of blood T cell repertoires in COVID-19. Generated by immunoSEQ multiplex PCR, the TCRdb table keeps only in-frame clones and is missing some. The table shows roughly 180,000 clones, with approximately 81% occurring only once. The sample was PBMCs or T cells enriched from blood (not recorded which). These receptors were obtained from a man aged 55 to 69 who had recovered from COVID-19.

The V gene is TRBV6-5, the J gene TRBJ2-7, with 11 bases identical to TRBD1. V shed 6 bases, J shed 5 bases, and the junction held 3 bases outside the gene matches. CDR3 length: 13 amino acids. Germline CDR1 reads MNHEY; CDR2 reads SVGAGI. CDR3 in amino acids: CASSRDRGDEQYF. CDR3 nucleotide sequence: TGTGCCAGCAGCAGGGACAGGGGGGACGAGCAGTACTTC.

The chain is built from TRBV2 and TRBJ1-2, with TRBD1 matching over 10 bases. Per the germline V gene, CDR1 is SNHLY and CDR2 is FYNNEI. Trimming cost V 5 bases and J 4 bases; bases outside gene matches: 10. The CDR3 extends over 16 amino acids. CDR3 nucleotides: TGTGCCAGCAGTTTACGGACAGGGGGGATAAGCTATGGCTACACCTTC. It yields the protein CASSLRTGGISYGYTF. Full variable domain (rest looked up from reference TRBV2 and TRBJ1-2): EPEVTQTPSHQVTQMGQEVILRCVPISNHLYFYWYRQILGQKVEFLVSFYNNEISEKSEIFDDQFSVERPDGSNFTLKIRSTKLEDSAMYFCASSLRTGGISYGYTFGSGTRLTVV.

CDR3 DNA sequence: TGTGCCAGCAGTTCCCCCCGAGGACTAGCGGCTCATTTGTACAATGAGCAGTTCTTC. This gives the protein CASSSPRGLAAHLYNEQFF. The chain recombines TRBV27 with TRBJ2-1, with 10 bases that match TRBD2. CDR3 length: 19 amino acids. Germline lookup yields CDR1 MNHEY and CDR2 SMNVEV (reference sequence). J lost 4 bases, V lost 4 bases, and 16 bases had no gene match.

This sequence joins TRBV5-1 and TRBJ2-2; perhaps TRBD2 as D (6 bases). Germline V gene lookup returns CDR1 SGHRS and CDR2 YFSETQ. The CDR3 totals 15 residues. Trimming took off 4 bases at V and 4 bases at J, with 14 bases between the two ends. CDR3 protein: CASSPGGEVTGELFF. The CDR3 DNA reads TGCGCCAGCAGCCCAGGAGGGGAGGTCACCGGGGAGCTGTTTTTT.

CDR3: CASSYYPDTDTQYF. The CDR3 coding sequence is TGTGCCAGCAGTTACTATCCAGACACAGATACGCAGTATTTT. This chain joins TRBV6-2 or TRBV6-3 and TRBJ2-3, with D uncertain. The germline gives CDR1 MNHEY, CDR2 SVGEGT. This CDR3 has 14 amino acids. V lost 1 base and J lost 2, with 7 bases in between.

The CDR3 DNA is TGTGCCAGCACGCCCCTAGCGGGAGGAGCAGATACGCAGTATTTT. It specifies CASTPLAGGADTQYF. The chain couples TRBV3-1 (or the pseudogene TRBV3-2) to TRBJ2-3; 11 bases map to TRBD2. CDR1 and CDR2 (germline): LGHDT, YNNKEL (reference sequence). The CDR3 has 15 residues. Unmatched junction bases numbered 7, after V lost 7 bases and J lost 4 bases.

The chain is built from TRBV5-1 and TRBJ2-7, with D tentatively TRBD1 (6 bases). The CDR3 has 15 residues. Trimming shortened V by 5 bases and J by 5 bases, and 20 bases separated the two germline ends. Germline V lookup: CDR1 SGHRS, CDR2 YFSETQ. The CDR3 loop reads CASRRNGDISNEQYF. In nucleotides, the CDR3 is TGCGCCAGCAGGCGAAACGGGGACATCTCGAACGAGCAGTACTTC.

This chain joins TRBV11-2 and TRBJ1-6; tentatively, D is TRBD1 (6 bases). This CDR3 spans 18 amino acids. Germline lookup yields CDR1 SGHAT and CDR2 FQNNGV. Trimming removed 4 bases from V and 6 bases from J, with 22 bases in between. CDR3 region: CASSSLKGDILVNSPLHF. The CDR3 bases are TGTGCCAGCAGCTCGCTAAAAGGGGACATCTTAGTTAATTCACCCCTCCACTTT. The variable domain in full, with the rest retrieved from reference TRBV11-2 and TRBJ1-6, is EAGVAQSPRYKIIEKRQSVAFWCNPISGHATLYWYQQILGQGPKLLIQFQNNGVVDDSQLPKDRFSAERLKGVDSTLKIQPAKLEDSAVYLCASSSLKGDILVNSPLHFGNGTRLTVT.

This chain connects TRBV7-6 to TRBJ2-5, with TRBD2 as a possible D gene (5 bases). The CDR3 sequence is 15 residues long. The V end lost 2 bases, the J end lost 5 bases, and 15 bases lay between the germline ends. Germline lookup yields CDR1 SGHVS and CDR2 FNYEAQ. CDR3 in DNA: TGTGCCAGCAGCTTAATGAGGGCGGTTGGGGAGACCCAGTACTTC. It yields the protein CASSLMRAVGETQYF. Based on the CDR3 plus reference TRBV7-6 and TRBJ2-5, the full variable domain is GAGVSQSPRYKVTKRGQDVALRCDPISGHVSLYWYRQALGQGPEFLTYFNYEAQQDKSGLPNDRFSAERPEGSISTLTIQRTEQRDSAMYRCASSLMRAVGETQYFGPGTRLLVL.

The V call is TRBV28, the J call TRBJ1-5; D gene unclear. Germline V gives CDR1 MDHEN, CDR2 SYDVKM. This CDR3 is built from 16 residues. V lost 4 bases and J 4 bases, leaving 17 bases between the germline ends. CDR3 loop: CASSWYLRTVNQPQHF. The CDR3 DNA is TGTGCCAGCAGTTGGTATTTAAGAACGGTGAATCAGCCCCAGCATTTT.

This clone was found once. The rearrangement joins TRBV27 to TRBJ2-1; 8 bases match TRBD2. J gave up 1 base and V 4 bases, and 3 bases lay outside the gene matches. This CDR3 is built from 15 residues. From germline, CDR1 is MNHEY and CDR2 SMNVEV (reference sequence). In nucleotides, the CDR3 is TGTGCCAGCAGTTGGGCGGGGGGTTCCTACAATGAGCAGTTCTTC. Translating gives CASSWAGGSYNEQFF.

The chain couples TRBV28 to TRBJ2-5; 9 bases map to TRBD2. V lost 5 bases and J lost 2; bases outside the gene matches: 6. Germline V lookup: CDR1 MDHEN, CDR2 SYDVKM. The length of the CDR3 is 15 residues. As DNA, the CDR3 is TGTGCCAGCAGTCCACCCCTAGCGGGGCAAGAGACCCAGTACTTC. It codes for CASSPPLAGQETQYF. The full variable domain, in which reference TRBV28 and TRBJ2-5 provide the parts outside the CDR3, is DVKVTQSSRYLVKRTGEKVFLECVQDMDHENMFWYRQDPGLGLRLIYFSYDVKMKEKGDIPEGYSVSREKKERFSLILESASTNQTSMYLCASSPPLAGQETQYFGPGTRLLVL.

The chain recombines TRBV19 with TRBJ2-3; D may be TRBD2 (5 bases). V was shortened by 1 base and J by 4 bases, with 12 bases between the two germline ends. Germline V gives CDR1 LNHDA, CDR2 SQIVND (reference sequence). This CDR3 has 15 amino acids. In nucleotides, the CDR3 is TGTGCCAGTAGTATAGGGGGAGCCCCAGCAGATACGCAGTATTTT. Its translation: CASSIGGAPADTQYF.

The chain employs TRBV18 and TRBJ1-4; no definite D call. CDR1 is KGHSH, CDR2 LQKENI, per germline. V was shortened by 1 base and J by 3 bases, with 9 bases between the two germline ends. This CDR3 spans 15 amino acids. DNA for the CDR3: TGTGCCAGCTCACCACGGCAGGCCCCTAATGAAAAACTGTTTTTT. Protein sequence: CASSPRQAPNEKLFF.

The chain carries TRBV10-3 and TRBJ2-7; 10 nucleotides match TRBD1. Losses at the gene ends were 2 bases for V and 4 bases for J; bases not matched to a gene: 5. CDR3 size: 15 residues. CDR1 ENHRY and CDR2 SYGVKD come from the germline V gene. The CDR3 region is CAISEPDRGRYEQYF. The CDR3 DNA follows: TGTGCCATCAGTGAGCCGGACAGGGGGAGGTACGAGCAGTACTTC.

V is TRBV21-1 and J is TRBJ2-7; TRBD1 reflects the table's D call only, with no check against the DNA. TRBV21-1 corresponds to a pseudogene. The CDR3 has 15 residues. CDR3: CASPPGQRPTYEQYF. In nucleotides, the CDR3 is TGTGCCAGCCCGCCGGGACAGCGCCCTACCTACGAGCAGTACTTC.

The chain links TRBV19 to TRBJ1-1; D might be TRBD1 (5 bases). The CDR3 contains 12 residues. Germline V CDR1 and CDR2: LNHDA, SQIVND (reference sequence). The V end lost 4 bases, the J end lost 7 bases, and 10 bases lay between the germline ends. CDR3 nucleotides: TGTGCCAGTAGTAGCGAAGGGGATGAAGCTTTCTTT. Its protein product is CASSSEGDEAFF.